The T cell receptor beta chain under discussion was sequenced for a study of cytomegalovirus exposure and HLA in healthy donors. Looked up from germline, CDR1 is MNHEY and CDR2 is SVGAGI. V lost 5 bases, J lost 4 bases, and 15 bases lay in between. This CDR3 is 14 amino acids long. PCR was performed using 60 Vbeta and 13 Jbeta primers. Here immunoSEQ multiplex PCR was the method, and the copy in TCRdb shows in-frame clones only, minus some. The clone table shows about 33,000 clones, with the ten largest holding more than 3.5%. V gene TRBV6-5 combines with J gene TRBJ2-7; a possible D gene is TRBD1 (5 bases). Source material: PBMCs. The TCR was taken from a middle-aged woman in good health and CMV-seropositive. The CDR3 here is CASSGAPGGYEQYF. The CDR3 region has the DNA TGTGCCAGCAGTGGGGCTCCGGGCGGATACGAGCAGTACTTC.